Presented here are 17 T cell receptor beta chains from one specimen sequenced in a study of T cells in Graves' hyperthyroidism and ophthalmopathy (dated by TCRdb to the late 2010s). The method behind the library was multiplex PCR. Instrument on record: Illumina HiSeq 2000. TCR beta CDR3 regions were amplified from RNA transcripts. A first-round RT-PCR of the TCR CDR3 used the HTBI primer set with the Qiagen OneStep RT-PCR kit. TCRdb reanalyzed the raw reads on its own, using fastp at Q25 for trimming and MiXCR for clone calling, and kept in-frame beta chains. Rows are combined by CDR3 protein, so each entry shows the most common genes and DNA. In this sample the table shows more than 350,000 distinct CDR3 sequences, around 15% of which occur a single time. The ten largest clonotypes hold under 25% of the sample. The material sequenced was blood. The receptors stem from a woman aged 55 to 70 with Graves' ophthalmopathy.

The chain combines TRBV30 with TRBJ1-1, with a tentative D call TRBD1 (6 bases). This CDR3 region has 13 residues. CDR1 GTSNPN and CDR2 SVGIG come from the germline V gene (reference sequence). V lost 1 base to trimming and J lost 2 bases, with 8 bases between them. Here the CDR3 DNA reads TGTGCCTGGAGTGGGACAGTTAACACTGAAGCTTTCTTT. This codes for CAWSGTVNTEAFF.

This clonotype was recorded many times. The rearrangement joins TRBV6-1 to TRBJ2-2; D is perhaps TRBD1 (6 bases). The CDR3 is made up of 15 amino acids. Looked up from germline, CDR1 is MNHNS and CDR2 is SASEGT. V was trimmed by 7 bases and J by 0 bases, leaving 12 bases between them. The CDR3 sequence is CASTPGHANTGELFF. The CDR3 nucleotides are TGTGCCAGCACCCCGGGACACGCGAACACCGGGGAGCTGTTTTTT.

The chain carries TRBV6-1 and TRBJ1-5; possibly TRBD1 for D (6 bases). V gave up 6 bases and J gave up 6 bases, with 15 bases separating them. This CDR3 comprises 14 residues. Germline V lookup: CDR1 MNHNS, CDR2 SASEGT. CDR3 in amino acids: CASRPRGGPQPQHF. The CDR3, as DNA: TGTGCCAGCAGGCCGCGGGGGGGGCCTCAGCCCCAGCATTTT.

The sample holds a few counts of this clonotype. The V gene is TRBV2, the J gene TRBJ2-1; possibly TRBD2 for D (6 bases). The CDR3 spans 16 residues. Germline V gives CDR1 SNHLY, CDR2 FYNNEI. V lost 3 bases and J lost 4, with 16 bases in between. The CDR3 DNA sequence: TGTGCCAGCAGTGATAATCCGGGGACTCCTTACAATGAGCAGTTCTTC. Its protein is CASSDNPGTPYNEQFF.

This clonotype occurred many times. The chain carries TRBV9 and TRBJ2-3; the D is unclear. The CDR3 extends over 11 amino acids. Per the germline V gene, CDR1 is SGDLS and CDR2 is YYNGEE. V was clipped by 2 bases and J by 5 bases, with 3 bases between them. CDR3 amino acids: CASSVGDTQYF. The CDR3 DNA sequence: TGTGCCAGCAGCGTTGGAGATACGCAGTATTTT.

This clonotype was seen at least ten times. The chain combines TRBV7-9 with TRBJ2-1; D is unclear. V lost 1 base and J 6 bases, leaving 10 bases between the germline ends. This CDR3 is built from 14 residues. The V gene's germline CDR1 is SEHNR and CDR2 FQNEAQ (reference sequence). As DNA, the CDR3 is TGTGCCAGCAGCTTAGGGGGTCCTACCAATGAGCAGTTCTTC. It is translated as CASSLGGPTNEQFF.

The chain employs TRBV5-5 and TRBJ2-1, with 12 nucleotides matching TRBD2. Germline CDR1 is SGHKS and CDR2 is YYEKEE (reference sequence). This CDR3 is 17 amino acids long. V trimming: 6 bases; J trimming: 1 base; junction bases outside the gene matches: 8. The CDR3 reads CASTGTSGYSSYNEQFF. The CDR3 bases are TGTGCCAGCACCGGGACTAGCGGGTATTCTTCCTACAATGAGCAGTTCTTC.

V usage is TRBV2 and J usage is TRBJ2-3; 8 bases are a match to TRBD2. Germline CDR1 and CDR2: SNHLY and FYNNEI. CDR3 size: 16 residues. With V trimmed by 8 bases and J by 0 bases, 10 bases remained unmatched. Here the CDR3 reads CASRTSTATSTDTQYF. The DNA of the CDR3 is TGTGCCAGCCGGACTAGCACCGCAACTAGCACAGATACGCAGTATTTT. The entire variable domain, with the rest obtained from reference TRBV2 and TRBJ2-3, is as follows: EPEVTQTPSHQVTQMGQEVILRCVPISNHLYFYWYRQILGQKVEFLVSFYNNEISEKSEIFDDQFSVERPDGSNFTLKIRSTKLEDSAMYFCASRTSTATSTDTQYFGPGTRLTVL.

This clonotype was seen many times. This chain joins TRBV7-2 and TRBJ2-1; D not certain. Germline V lookup: CDR1 SGHTA, CDR2 FQGNSA. CDR3 length: 12 amino acids. With 2 bases removed from V and 7 bases from J, the gap between germline ends came to 6 bases. For the CDR3, the DNA is TGTGCCAGCAGCTTATCGCGGAATGAGCAGTTCTTC. Its protein product is CASSLSRNEQFF.

This clonotype was counted between two and nine times. This may be a read error: a much more frequent sequence differs by one nucleotide. The chain employs TRBV2 and TRBJ2-5; D not certain. Germline V gives CDR1 SNHLY, CDR2 FYNNEI. This CDR3 contains 15 residues. In DNA form, the CDR3 reads TGTGCCAGCAGTGGTATAGCAGGATTCCAAAAGACCCAGTACTTC. Its translation: CASSGIAGFQKTQYF.

CDR3 protein: CASSYSHRVEKLFF. As DNA, the CDR3 is TGTGCCAGCAGTTACTCGCATCGGGTAGAAAAACTGTTTTTT. The chain links TRBV6-5 to TRBJ1-4; D is ambiguous. The CDR3 has 14 residues. CDR1 is MNHEY and CDR2 is SVGAGI in the germline V gene. V lost 0 bases and J lost 8, with 10 bases in between.

The J gene is TRBJ2-2, the V gene TRBV7-8; no clear D. CDR1 SGHVS and CDR2 FQNEAQ come from the germline V gene. There are 14 residues in the CDR3. Trimming shortened V by 1 base and J by 4 bases, and 7 bases separated the two germline ends. The CDR3: CASSLEWSTGELFF. The CDR3 DNA reads TGTGCCAGCAGCTTAGAGTGGTCCACCGGGGAGCTGTTTTTT.

This clonotype has a count of ten or more. The J gene is TRBJ2-3, the V gene TRBV12-5; 11 bases line up with TRBD2. This CDR3 has 15 amino acids. Germline V gene lookup returns CDR1 LGHNT and CDR2 FRNRAP. With V trimmed by 3 bases and J by 6 bases, 5 bases remained unmatched. The CDR3 nucleotides read TGTGCTAGTGGTTTCGGACTAGCGGGTGCGGATACGCAGTATTTT. Translating it yields CASGFGLAGADTQYF.

At least ten counts were recorded for this clonotype. The chain links TRBV3-1 to TRBJ2-5; no reliable D call. The CDR3 sequence is 13 residues long. Germline V gene sequence: CDR1 LGHDT, CDR2 YNNKEL (reference sequence). Trimming took off 1 base at V and 5 bases at J, with 8 bases between the two ends. CDR3 sequence (DNA): TGTGCCAGCAGCCAAGTTGTCCGGGAGACCCAGTACTTC. Its protein product is CASSQVVRETQYF.

This clonotype was seen only a few times. The CDR3 DNA sequence: TGTGCCACCAGCAGAGATAAGCGACTAGCGGGAGCCGGGGCCCAGTACTTC. As protein: CATSRDKRLAGAGAQYF. This chain links TRBV15 with TRBJ2-5; 12 bases map to TRBD2. The V gene end was trimmed by 0 bases and the J gene end by 9 bases; junction bases not matched to a gene: 11. This CDR3 has 17 residues. Germline V gives CDR1 LNHNV, CDR2 YYDKDF (reference sequence).

This clonotype was detected many times. The chain recombines TRBV7-8 with TRBJ1-1; D not resolved. The CDR3 totals 12 residues. V lost 4 bases and J 5 bases, leaving 8 bases between the germline ends. Germline assignment: CDR1 SGHVS and CDR2 FQNEAQ. CDR3 in DNA: TGTGCCAGCAGCTCGACCCTGACTGAAGCTTTCTTT. Protein product: CASSSTLTEAFF.

This clonotype was counted at least ten times. The genes are TRBV28 and TRBJ2-7; D is ambiguous. Trimming cost V 4 bases and J 0 bases, with 16 bases left between them. This CDR3 contains 16 residues. Germline V gene data show CDR1 as MDHEN and CDR2 as SYDVKM. The CDR3 DNA reads TGTGCCAGCAGTTCCTATTTGGGCGCAAGCTCCTACGAGCAGTACTTC. It codes for CASSSYLGASSYEQYF.